Listed below are T cell receptor beta chains from one sample, sequenced in a study of blood T cell repertoires in COVID-19. Repertoires were generated with immunoSEQ multiplex PCR, while TCRdb's copy carries only in-frame clones and drops some. The sample lists roughly 150,000 clones, 75% to 85% seen once, with roughly 0.52% in the top ten. Sequenced: peripheral blood. The receptors originated from a man aged 55 to 70 with acute or convalescent COVID-19. CDR3s include the opening cysteine and the closing phenylalanine or tryptophan. Fields, in order: J gene, D gene, V gene, clone size, CDR3 DNA, CDR3 protein. D genes are given only for firm matches. Size tells how often a clone was seen (once, few, many) or the class of an expanded clone, and some rows leave it out.

TRBJ2-3,TRBD1,TRBV2,NA,TGTGCCAGCAACAGGGGGTTCACAGATACGCAGTATTTT,CASNRGFTDTQYF
TRBJ2-3,NA,TRBV7-3,NA,TGTGCCAGCAGCTTAAATTCAGGGGTGGGCACAGATACGCAGTATTTT,CASSLNSGVGTDTQYF
TRBJ1-1,NA,TRBV27,once,TGTGCCAGCAGCTTAAACAGGGCCACTGAAGCTTTCTTT,CASSLNRATEAFF
TRBJ1-5,NA,TRBV28,NA,TGTGCCAGCACCCGTCTGGGGCACAATCAGCCCCAGCATTTT,CASTRLGHNQPQHF
TRBJ2-7,NA,TRBV24-1,NA,TGTGCCACCAGTGATCTAGGGGACTTCTACGAGCAGTACTTC,CATSDLGDFYEQYF
TRBJ1-6,TRBD1,TRBV27,NA,TGTGCCAGATGCACCTCGACAGGGAACGGAGGGTCACCCCTCCACTTT,CARCTSTGNGGSPLHF
TRBJ1-5,NA,TRBV7-2,NA,TGTGCCAGCAGCCCCCCCGGACGCGGACTGGGCCAGCCCCAGCATTTT,CASSPPGRGLGQPQHF
TRBJ2-3,TRBD2,TRBV29-1,NA,TGCAGTCAAGGGGGCGGGAGGGAGTCAGGTACGCAGTATTTT,CSQGGGRESGTQYF
TRBJ1-5,TRBD1,TRBV6-2/TRBV6-3,NA,TGTGCCAGCAGTACGGGACAGCGTATAATACAGCCCCAGCATTTT,CASSTGQRIIQPQHF
TRBJ2-3,TRBD2,TRBV19,NA,TGTGCCAGTAGTCCGGGACTAGCGGGAGTTGGAGATACGCAGTATTTT,CASSPGLAGVGDTQYF
TRBJ2-7,NA,TRBV28,NA,TGTGCCAGCGAGAGCGAGCAGTACTTC,CASESEQYF
TRBJ2-2,TRBD1,TRBV24-1,once,TGTGCCACCAGTGACTCCGACAGGGGTCGCACCGGGGAGCTGTTTTTT,CATSDSDRGRTGELFF
TRBJ2-7,NA,TRBV28,once,TGTGCCAGCAGGAGGTTGGGCGAGCAGTACTTC,CASRRLGEQYF
TRBJ1-2,NA,TRBV6-1,NA,TGTGCCAGCAGTGATGAGGGCGGACCCTGGGGTGGCTACACCTTC,CASSDEGGPWGGYTF
TRBJ2-1,TRBD2,TRBV4-2,NA,TGTGCCAGCAGCCAAGGACTAGCGGGGGCCGAGGGAGAGCAGTTCTTC,CASSQGLAGAEGEQFF
TRBJ1-2,NA,TRBV6-5,many,TGTGCCAGCAGTTCCGACAGGCTGCGAGCCTATGGCTACACCTTC,CASSSDRLRAYGYTF
TRBJ1-1,TRBD1,TRBV6-6,NA,TGTGCCAGCAGTTACTCCTCCGGGACAGCGAACACTGAAGCTTTCTTT,CASSYSSGTANTEAFF
TRBJ1-2,TRBD1,TRBV6-5,once,TGTGCCAGCAGTTCACAGGGGAACTATGGCTACACCTTC,CASSSQGNYGYTF
TRBJ1-2,NA,TRBV6-5,NA,TGTGCCAGCGAATCTCACGGTGGCTATGGCTACACCTTC,CASESHGGYGYTF
TRBJ1-5,TRBD1,TRBV6-5,NA,TGTGCCAGCAGTTTGAGACAGGGACATCAGCCCCAGCATTTT,CASSLRQGHQPQHF
TRBJ2-3,TRBD2,TRBV5-1,NA,TGCGCCAGCTCGGTGTACGCGGGAGGGAGCACAGATACGCAGTATTTT,CASSVYAGGSTDTQYF
TRBJ1-2,NA,TRBV24-1,NA,TGTGCCACCAGTGCAGGGAACTATGGCTACACCTTC,CATSAGNYGYTF
TRBJ2-1,NA,TRBV7-6,NA,TGTGCCAGCAGCTTAGGACAGAATGAGCAGTTCTTC,CASSLGQNEQFF
TRBJ2-5,NA,TRBV5-5,NA,TGTGCCAGCAGCTCCGAGGCAAGAATCCAAGAGACCCAGTACTTC,CASSSEARIQETQYF